This is a list of T cell receptor beta chains from one sample in a study of blood T cells in healthy people across ages. TCRdb reprocessed the 5' RACE reads with MiXCR, giving one entry per CDR3 protein. Counted here are 1,800,000 or so distinct CDR3 sequences, about 39% occurring once; the ten biggest clones make up around 23%. Sequenced input: blood. All receptors derive from a human donor in good health. Each CDR3 is given with its conserved first and last residue. Fields, in order: CDR3 DNA, CDR3 protein, J gene, clone size, V gene, D gene. The D gene is left open where the match is weak. Clone size is shown for a subset of rows, as once, few, many or a class of expanded clone.

CDR3 DNA: TGTGCCAGCAGCCCACTAGCGATAGAGACCCAGTACTTC
CDR3 protein: CASSPLAIETQYF
J gene: TRBJ2-5
clone size: NA
V gene: TRBV4-2
D gene: TRBD2

CDR3 DNA: TGTGCCACTGGAGACATCAGGGAGAGTGAGCAGTACTTC
CDR3 protein: CATGDIRESEQYF
J gene: TRBJ2-7
clone size: NA
V gene: TRBV10-3
D gene: NA

CDR3 DNA: TGTGCCAGCAGTCAATACGGGGGGCTGGGGAACATTCAGTACTTC
CDR3 protein: CASSQYGGLGNIQYF
J gene: TRBJ2-4
clone size: NA
V gene: TRBV7-9
D gene: NA

CDR3 DNA: TGCAGTGCTAGAGATTCGGCTAGCGGGGGGGCCACAGATACGCAGTATTTT
CDR3 protein: CSARDSASGGATDTQYF
J gene: TRBJ2-3
clone size: NA
V gene: TRBV20-1
D gene: TRBD2

CDR3 DNA: TGTGCCAGCAGGCGGGAGGAGACTGAAGCTTTCTTT
CDR3 protein: CASRREETEAFF
J gene: TRBJ1-1
clone size: few
V gene: TRBV7-2
D gene: NA

CDR3 DNA: TGTGCCAGCAGTTACTCGGAAGGGACGTCCTACGAGCAGTACTTC
CDR3 protein: CASSYSEGTSYEQYF
J gene: TRBJ2-7
clone size: NA
V gene: TRBV6-6
D gene: NA

CDR3 DNA: TGCGCCAGCAGCTTCCAAAGGGGGCCTGGGGCCAACGTCCTGACTTTC
CDR3 protein: CASSFQRGPGANVLTF
J gene: TRBJ2-6
clone size: few
V gene: TRBV5-1
D gene: TRBD1

CDR3 DNA: TGTGCCCATCGCCAGGGGCTCGCGAATGAGCAGTTCTTC
CDR3 protein: CAHRQGLANEQFF
J gene: TRBJ2-1
clone size: NA
V gene: TRBV6-2/TRBV6-3
D gene: NA

CDR3 DNA: TGCGCCAGCAGCTTGAGGAAACCAGGGATTAATGAGCAGTTCTTC
CDR3 protein: CASSLRKPGINEQFF
J gene: TRBJ2-1
clone size: few
V gene: TRBV5-1
D gene: NA

CDR3 DNA: TGTGCCAGCAGGAATGGTGGGCCTGGGGCCAACGTCCTGACTTTC
CDR3 protein: CASRNGGPGANVLTF
J gene: TRBJ2-6
clone size: once
V gene: TRBV12-3/TRBV12-4
D gene: NA

CDR3 DNA: TGTGCCAGCACCCAACTCCCCTTAAATCACGTCTACGAGCAGTACTTC
CDR3 protein: CASTQLPLNHVYEQYF
J gene: TRBJ2-7
clone size: NA
V gene: TRBV27
D gene: NA

CDR3 DNA: TGTGCCAGCTATCGAGGGAACGAGCAGTACTTC
CDR3 protein: CASYRGNEQYF
J gene: TRBJ2-7
clone size: NA
V gene: TRBV6-1
D gene: NA

CDR3 DNA: TGCGCCAGCAGCCAAGTTGATAATCAGCCCCAGCATTTT
CDR3 protein: CASSQVDNQPQHF
J gene: TRBJ1-5
clone size: NA
V gene: TRBV4-1
D gene: NA

CDR3 DNA: TGTGCCAGCAGCTTAGGTATCAGTAGGGCCAATGAGCAGTTCTTC
CDR3 protein: CASSLGISRANEQFF
J gene: TRBJ2-1
clone size: few
V gene: TRBV7-2
D gene: NA

CDR3 DNA: TGCAGTGCTTTTAGGGGGCAGCTTGCAACTAATGAAAAACTGTTTTTT
CDR3 protein: CSAFRGQLATNEKLFF
J gene: TRBJ1-4
clone size: NA
V gene: TRBV20-1
D gene: TRBD1

CDR3 DNA: TGTGCCAGCAGCCTAACGGCCCTTGGGCGTTACGCGCAGTACTTC
CDR3 protein: CASSLTALGRYAQYF
J gene: TRBJ2-5
clone size: NA
V gene: TRBV3-1
D gene: NA

CDR3 DNA: TGCAGTGCTTCTACGACAGGTATAGCTTTCTTT
CDR3 protein: CSASTTGIAFF
J gene: TRBJ1-1
clone size: NA
V gene: TRBV20-1
D gene: NA

CDR3 DNA: TGTGCCAGCAGTTTGTTGGGGTCGTCCGACAATGAGCAGTTCTTC
CDR3 protein: CASSLLGSSDNEQFF
J gene: TRBJ2-1
clone size: few
V gene: TRBV12-3/TRBV12-4
D gene: NA